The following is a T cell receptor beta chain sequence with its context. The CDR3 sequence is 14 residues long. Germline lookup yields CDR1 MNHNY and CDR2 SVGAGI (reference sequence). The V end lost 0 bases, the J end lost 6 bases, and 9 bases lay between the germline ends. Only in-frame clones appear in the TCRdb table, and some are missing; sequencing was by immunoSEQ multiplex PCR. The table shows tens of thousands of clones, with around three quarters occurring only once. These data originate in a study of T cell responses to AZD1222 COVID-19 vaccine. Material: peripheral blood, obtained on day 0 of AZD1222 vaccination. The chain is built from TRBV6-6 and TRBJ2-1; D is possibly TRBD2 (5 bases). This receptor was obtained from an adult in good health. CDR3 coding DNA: TGTGCCAGCAGTTACTCCAATGCGGGCAATGAGCAGTTCTTC. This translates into CASSYSNAGNEQFF.